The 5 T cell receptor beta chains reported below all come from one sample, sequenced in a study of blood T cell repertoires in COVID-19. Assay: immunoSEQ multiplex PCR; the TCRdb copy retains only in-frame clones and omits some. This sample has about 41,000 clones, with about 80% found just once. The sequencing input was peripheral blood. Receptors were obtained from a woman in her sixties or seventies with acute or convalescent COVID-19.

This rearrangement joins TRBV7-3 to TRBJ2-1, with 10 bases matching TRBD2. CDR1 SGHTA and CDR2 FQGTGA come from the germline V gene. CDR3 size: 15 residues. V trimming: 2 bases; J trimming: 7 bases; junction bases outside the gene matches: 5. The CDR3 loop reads CASSLQSSGRNEQFF. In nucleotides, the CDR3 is TGTGCCAGCAGCTTACAGAGTAGCGGGAGGAATGAGCAGTTCTTC.

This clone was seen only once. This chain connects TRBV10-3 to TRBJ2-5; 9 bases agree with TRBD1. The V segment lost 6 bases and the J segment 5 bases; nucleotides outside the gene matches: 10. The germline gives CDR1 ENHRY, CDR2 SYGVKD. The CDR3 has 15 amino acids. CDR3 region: CAISPGTGNGETQYF. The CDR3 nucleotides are TGTGCCATCAGCCCCGGGACAGGGAATGGGGAGACCCAGTACTTC.

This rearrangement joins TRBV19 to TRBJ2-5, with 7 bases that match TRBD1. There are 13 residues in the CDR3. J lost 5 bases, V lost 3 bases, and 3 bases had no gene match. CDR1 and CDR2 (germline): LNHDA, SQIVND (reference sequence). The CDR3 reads CASSIGTVETQYF. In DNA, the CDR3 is TGTGCCAGTAGTATTGGGACAGTCGAGACCCAGTACTTC. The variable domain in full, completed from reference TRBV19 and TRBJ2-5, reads DGGITQSPKYLFRKEGQNVTLSCEQNLNHDAMYWYRQDPGQGLRLIYYSQIVNDFQKGDIAEGYSVSREKKESFPLTVTSAQKNPTAFYLCASSIGTVETQYFGPGTRLLVL.

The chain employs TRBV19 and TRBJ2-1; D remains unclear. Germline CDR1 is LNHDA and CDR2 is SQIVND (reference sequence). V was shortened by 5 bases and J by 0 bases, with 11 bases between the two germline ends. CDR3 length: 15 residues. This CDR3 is CASSRGASSYNEQFF. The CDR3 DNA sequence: TGTGCCAGTAGTCGAGGCGCTAGCTCCTACAATGAGCAGTTCTTC.

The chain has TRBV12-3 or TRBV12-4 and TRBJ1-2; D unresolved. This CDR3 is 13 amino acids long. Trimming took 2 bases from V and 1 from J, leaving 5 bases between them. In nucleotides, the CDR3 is TGTGCCAGCAGTTTATCGGGTAACTATGGCTACACCTTC. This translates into CASSLSGNYGYTF.